The clone carrying this TCR beta chain showed up just once. Its target is unknown. V was cut by 6 bases and J by 10 bases, with 16 bases left in between. Germline-derived CDR1 and CDR2 are MGHRA and YSYEKL. The CDR3 totals 14 residues. The sample belongs to a study of T cell responses to AZD1222 COVID-19 vaccine. Study-level findings and limits: Baseline seropositivity occurred in only a handful of AZD1222 recipients. Donors were mostly white British, more females; clonal diversity possibly underestimated. Spike-specific TCR repertoires showed rising breadth and depth after two AZD1222 doses.

Generated by immunoSEQ multiplex PCR, the TCRdb table keeps only in-frame clones and is missing some. The table lists about 140,000 clones, roughly nine tenths of them singletons, with about 1.5% in the top ten. The source material was peripheral blood, sampled on day 0 of AZD1222 vaccination. The V call is TRBV4-1, the J call TRBJ1-6; D is perhaps TRBD1 (6 bases). This TCR was sampled from an adult in good health. The CDR3 DNA reads as TGCGCCAGCAGGAATCTGGGGGGCCAATCACCCCTCCACTTT. The encoded protein is CASRNLGGQSPLHF.